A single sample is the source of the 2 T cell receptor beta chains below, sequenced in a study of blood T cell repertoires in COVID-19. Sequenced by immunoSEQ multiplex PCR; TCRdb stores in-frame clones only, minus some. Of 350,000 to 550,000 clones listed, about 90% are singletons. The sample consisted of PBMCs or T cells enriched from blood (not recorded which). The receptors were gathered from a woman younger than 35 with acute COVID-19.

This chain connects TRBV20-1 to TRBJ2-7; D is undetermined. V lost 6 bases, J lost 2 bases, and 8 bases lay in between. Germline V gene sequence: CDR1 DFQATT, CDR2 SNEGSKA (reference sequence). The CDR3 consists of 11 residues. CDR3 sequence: CSAAVAYEQYF. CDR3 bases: TGCAGTGCAGCCGTAGCCTACGAGCAGTACTTC.

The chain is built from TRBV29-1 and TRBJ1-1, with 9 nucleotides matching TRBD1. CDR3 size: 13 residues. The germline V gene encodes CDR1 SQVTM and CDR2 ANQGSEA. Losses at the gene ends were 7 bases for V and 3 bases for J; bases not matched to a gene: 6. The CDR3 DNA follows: TGCAGCGGATCGGACAGGGGTGACACTGAAGCTTTCTTT. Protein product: CSGSDRGDTEAFF.